Listed below are T cell receptor beta chains from one sample, sequenced in a study of T cells in Graves' hyperthyroidism and ophthalmopathy. Each CDR3 protein gets one entry after TCRdb re-called the multiplex PCR reads with MiXCR. The sample consists of approximately 400,000 distinct CDR3 sequences, 15% to 20% of them appearing once. Material: blood. These receptors all stem from a man younger than 30 with Graves' ophthalmopathy. CDR3s include the opening cysteine and the closing phenylalanine or tryptophan. A D gene is named only where the DNA matches it firmly. Expanded clones are given a class, and other clones once, few, many or no size at all.

>15|TRBJ2-2|TRBV20-1|TRBD1|few
CSALEQGQDTGELFF
TGCAGTGCTTTAGAACAGGGGCAGGACACCGGGGAGCTGTTTTTT
>14|TRBJ1-6|TRBV6-2/TRBV6-3|.|.
CASSRGGTASPLHF
TGTGCCAGCAGCCGGGGAGGTACGGCTTCACCCCTCCACTTT
>14|TRBJ1-3|TRBV9|.|.
CATADTEYGNTIYF
TGTGCCACTGCCGACACGGAGTACGGAAACACCATATATTTT
>14|TRBJ2-7|TRBV11-1|TRBD1|many
CASSRRDRGYEQYF
TGTGCCAGCAGCCGAAGAGACAGGGGCTACGAGCAGTACTTC
>15|TRBJ1-1|TRBV11-2|TRBD1|few
CASSSFRDRGLEAFF
TGTGCCAGCAGCTCTTTCCGGGACAGGGGGCTTGAAGCTTTCTTT
>14|TRBJ2-3|TRBV20-1|.|few
CSASDSFRADTQYF
TGCAGTGCTAGCGACTCTTTTCGGGCAGATACGCAGTATTTT
>12|TRBJ1-2|TRBV11-2|TRBD1|.
CASSLGGQGYTF
TGTGCCAGCAGCTTAGGGGGACAGGGGTACACCTTC
>14|TRBJ2-1|TRBV20-1|.|many
CSAINRDGYNEQFF
TGCAGTGCTATTAACCGGGACGGCTACAATGAGCAGTTCTTC
>16|TRBJ2-1|TRBV4-1|.|.
CASSQDSGPSYNEQFF
TGCGCCAGCAGCCAAGACAGCGGTCCCTCCTACAATGAGCAGTTCTTC
>15|TRBJ1-3|TRBV6-1|TRBD1|few
CASTRTGAGGNTIYF
TGTGCCAGCACCAGGACAGGGGCTGGAGGAAACACCATATATTTT
>14|TRBJ2-5|TRBV15|TRBD1|many
CATSSQGELETQYF
TGTGCCACCAGCAGTCAGGGGGAACTGGAGACCCAGTACTTC
>16|TRBJ2-3|TRBV9|TRBD2|many
CASSAELLAGPDTQYF
TGTGCCAGCAGCGCGGAACTCCTAGCGGGCCCAGATACGCAGTATTTT
>14|TRBJ1-5|TRBV29-1|.|.
CSVVTGGSNQPQHF
TGCAGCGTTGTAACTGGCGGGAGCAATCAGCCCCAGCATTTT
>15|TRBJ2-5|TRBV2|.|many
CASSEIALHQVAQYF
TGTGCCAGCAGTGAAATTGCCCTCCACCAGGTGGCCCAGTACTTC
>13|TRBJ1-2|TRBV28|.|many
CASSLDGSYGYTF
TGTGCCAGCAGTTTAGACGGATCCTATGGCTACACCTTC
>13|TRBJ2-7|TRBV12-3/TRBV12-4|.|many
CASSFGRAYEQYF
TGTGCCAGCAGTTTCGGACGGGCCTACGAGCAGTACTTC
>13|TRBJ2-7|TRBV12-3/TRBV12-4|.|many
CASTDMQGYEQYF
TGTGCCAGCACCGATATGCAAGGATACGAGCAGTACTTC
>13|TRBJ1-5|TRBV20-1|.|many
CSALPSLNQPQHF
TGCAGTGCCCTACCCTCTCTCAATCAGCCCCAGCATTTT
>13|TRBJ2-3|TRBV28|.|.
CASSFRRVDTQYF
TGTGCCAGCAGTTTTAGAAGAGTCGATACGCAGTATTTT
>16|TRBJ2-2|TRBV6-2/TRBV6-3|TRBD2|.
CASSGLAVINTGELFF
TGTGCCAGCTCGGGACTAGCGGTGATCAACACCGGGGAGCTGTTTTTT
>18|TRBJ1-5|TRBV20-1|.|many
CSARVPGRAPRKWQPQHF
TGCAGTGCTAGAGTCCCGGGCCGAGCCCCCCGGAAGTGGCAGCCCCAGCATTTT
>16|TRBJ1-5|TRBV12-3/TRBV12-4|.|few
CASSQGGLQGIQPQHF
TGTGCCAGCAGTCAAGGGGGGTTACAGGGCATTCAGCCCCAGCATTTT
>13|TRBJ1-1|TRBV28|.|few
CASSPSQNTEAFF
TGTGCCAGCAGTCCCTCACAGAACACTGAAGCTTTCTTT
>14|TRBJ2-1|TRBV7-9|.|many
CASSLGWSYNEQFF
TGTGCCAGCAGCTTAGGGTGGTCCTACAATGAGCAGTTCTTC
>13|TRBJ1-2|TRBV10-3|.|many
CAITQPGGSGYTF
TGTGCCATCACCCAGCCGGGGGGCAGCGGCTACACCTTC
>14|TRBJ2-5|TRBV2|.|many
CASSELPREETQYF
TGTGCCAGCAGTGAACTGCCCAGGGAAGAGACCCAGTACTTC
>15|TRBJ2-7|TRBV7-8|.|.
CASSLVGTPSDEQYF
TGTGCCAGCAGCTTAGTCGGGACACCGTCCGACGAGCAGTACTTC